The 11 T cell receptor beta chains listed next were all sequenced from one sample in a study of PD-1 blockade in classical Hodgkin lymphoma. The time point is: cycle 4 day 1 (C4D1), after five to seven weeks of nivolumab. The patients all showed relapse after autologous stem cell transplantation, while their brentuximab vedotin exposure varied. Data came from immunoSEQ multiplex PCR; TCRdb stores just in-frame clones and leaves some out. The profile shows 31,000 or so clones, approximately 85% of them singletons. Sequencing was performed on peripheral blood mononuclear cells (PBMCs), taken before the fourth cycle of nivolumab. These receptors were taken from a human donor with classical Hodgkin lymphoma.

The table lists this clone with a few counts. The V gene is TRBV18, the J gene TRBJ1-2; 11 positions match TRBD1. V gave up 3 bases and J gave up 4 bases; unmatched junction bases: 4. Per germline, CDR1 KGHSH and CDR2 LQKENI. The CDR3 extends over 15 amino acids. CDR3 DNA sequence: TGTGCCAGCTCACCTGGGACAGGGGGGATCTATGGCTACACCTTC. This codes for CASSPGTGGIYGYTF.

CDR3 sequence reads: CASSNLAGGDTQYF. The CDR3 DNA reads as TGTGCCAGCAGCAATCTAGCGGGGGGAGATACGCAGTATTTT. The rearrangement joins TRBV5-6 to TRBJ2-3; 11 nucleotides agree with TRBD2. V was clipped by 4 bases and J by 5 bases; unmatched bases: 3. From germline, CDR1 is SGHDT and CDR2 YYEEEE. This CDR3 contains 14 residues.

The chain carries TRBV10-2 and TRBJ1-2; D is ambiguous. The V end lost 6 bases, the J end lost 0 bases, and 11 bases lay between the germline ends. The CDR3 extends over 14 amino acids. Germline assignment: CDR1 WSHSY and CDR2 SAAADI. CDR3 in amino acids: CASSDDVANYGYTF. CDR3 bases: TGCGCCAGCAGCGACGACGTAGCTAACTATGGCTACACCTTC.

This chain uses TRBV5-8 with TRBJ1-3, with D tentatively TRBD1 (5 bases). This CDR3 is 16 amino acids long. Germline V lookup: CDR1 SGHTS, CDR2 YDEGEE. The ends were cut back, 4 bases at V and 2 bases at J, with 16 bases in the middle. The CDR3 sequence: CASSVGGWGAGNTIYF. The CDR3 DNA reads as TGTGCCAGCAGCGTCGGAGGATGGGGGGCTGGAAACACCATATATTTT.

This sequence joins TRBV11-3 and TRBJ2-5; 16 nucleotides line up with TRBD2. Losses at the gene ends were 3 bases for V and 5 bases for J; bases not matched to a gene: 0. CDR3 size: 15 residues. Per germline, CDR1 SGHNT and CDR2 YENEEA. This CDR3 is CASSLGLAGGETQYF. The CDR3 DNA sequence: TGTGCCAGCAGCTTGGGACTAGCGGGGGGGGAGACCCAGTACTTC.

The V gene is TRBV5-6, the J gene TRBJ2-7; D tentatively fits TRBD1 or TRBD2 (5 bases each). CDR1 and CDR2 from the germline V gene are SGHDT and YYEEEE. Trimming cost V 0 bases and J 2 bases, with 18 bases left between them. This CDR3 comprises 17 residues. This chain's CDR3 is CASSLAGLGVGPYEQYV. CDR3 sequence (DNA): TGTGCCAGCAGCTTGGCGGGGTTGGGGGTAGGCCCCTACGAGCAGTACGTC.

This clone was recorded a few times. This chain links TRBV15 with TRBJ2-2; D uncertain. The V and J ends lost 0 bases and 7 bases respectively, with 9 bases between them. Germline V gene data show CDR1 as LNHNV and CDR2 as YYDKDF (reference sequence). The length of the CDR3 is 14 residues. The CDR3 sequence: CATSRDLPVGELFF. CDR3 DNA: TGTGCCACCAGCAGAGATCTTCCGGTCGGGGAGCTGTTTTTT.

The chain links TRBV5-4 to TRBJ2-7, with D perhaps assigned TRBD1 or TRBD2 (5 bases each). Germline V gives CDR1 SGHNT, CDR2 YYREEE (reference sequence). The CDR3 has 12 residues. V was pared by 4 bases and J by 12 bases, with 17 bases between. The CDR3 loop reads CASSPGSGRSYF. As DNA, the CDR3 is TGTGCCAGCAGCCCGGGTTCGGGACGGTCGTACTTC. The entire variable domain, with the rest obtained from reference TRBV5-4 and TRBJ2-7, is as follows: ETGVTQSPTHLIKTRGQQVTLRCSSQSGHNTVSWYQQALGQGPQFIFQYYREEENGRGNFPPRFSGLQFPNYSSELNVNALELDDSALYLCASSPGSGRSYFGPGTRLTVT.

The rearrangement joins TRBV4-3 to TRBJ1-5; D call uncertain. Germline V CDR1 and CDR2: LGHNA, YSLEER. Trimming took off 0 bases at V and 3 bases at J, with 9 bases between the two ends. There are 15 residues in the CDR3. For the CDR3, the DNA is TGCGCCAGCAGCCAAGATAGGGCAGACAATCAGCCCCAGCATTTT. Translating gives CASSQDRADNQPQHF.

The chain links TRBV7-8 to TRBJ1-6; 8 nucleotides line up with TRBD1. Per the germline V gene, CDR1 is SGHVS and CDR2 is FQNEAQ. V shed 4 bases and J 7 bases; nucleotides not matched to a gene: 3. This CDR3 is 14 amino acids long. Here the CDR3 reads CASSSGQGNSPLHF. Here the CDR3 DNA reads TGTGCCAGCAGCTCAGGACAGGGAAATTCACCCCTCCACTTT.

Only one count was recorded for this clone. The CDR3 DNA reads as TGCAGCGTTGTGGCAGGCCCCACTGAAGCTTTCTTT. Its protein product is CSVVAGPTEAFF. The chain joins TRBV29-1 to TRBJ1-1; D is unclear. This CDR3 has 12 amino acids. Trimming shortened V by 4 bases and J by 4 bases, and 10 bases separated the two germline ends. In germline, CDR1 is SQVTM, CDR2 ANQGSEA.